This T cell receptor beta chain stems from a study of T cells in Graves' hyperthyroidism and ophthalmopathy. This clonotype was counted ten times or more. Authors of the study amplified TCR beta CDR3 regions from RNA transcripts. RT-PCR in the first round (using the HTBI primer set) targeted the TCR CDR3. TCRdb recomputed calls from the multiplex PCR reads with MiXCR, one row per CDR3 protein. The sample includes around 690,000 distinct CDR3 sequences, around 16% of them seen just once. Input material: blood. The TCR sequence derives from a man aged 50 or older with Graves' hyperthyroidism.

The CDR3 is CASSLFLREQYF. The CDR3 region has the DNA TGTGCCAGCAGTTTATTCCTTCGCGAGCAGTACTTC. The chain employs TRBV28 and TRBJ2-7; D is ambiguous. Germline lookup yields CDR1 MDHEN and CDR2 SYDVKM. Trimming removed 1 base at V and 6 bases at J, with 7 bases between. The CDR3 is made up of 12 amino acids. The full variable domain, in which reference TRBV28 and TRBJ2-7 provide the parts outside the CDR3, is DVKVTQSSRYLVKRTGEKVFLECVQDMDHENMFWYRQDPGLGLRLIYFSYDVKMKEKGDIPEGYSVSREKKERFSLILESASTNQTSMYLCASSLFLREQYFGPGTRLTVT.